What follows are 9 T cell receptor beta chains derived from one specimen sequenced in a study of PD-L1 blockade in urothelial cancer. Libraries were prepared by immunoSEQ multiplex PCR; TCRdb keeps only in-frame clonotypes and omits some of them. Counted here are 85,000 to 90,000 clones, 90% to 95% occurring once; the ten biggest clones make up roughly 9.4%. Sequencing was performed on PBMCs, taken around atezolizumab (anti-PD-L1) treatment. All receptors come from a man between 60 and 75 years old with urothelial cancer.

The J gene is TRBJ1-1, the V gene TRBV10-2; D gene ambiguous. The germline V gene encodes CDR1 WSHSY and CDR2 SAAADI. The CDR3 loop spans 12 amino acids. The V and J ends lost 3 bases and 5 bases respectively, with 7 bases between them. CDR3 DNA sequence: TGCGCCAGCAGTGATCCGAGGACTGAAGCTTTCTTT. Translating it yields CASSDPRTEAFF.

The rearrangement links TRBV2 to TRBJ1-3, with 8 bases matching TRBD1. Trimming cost V 8 bases and J 0 bases; bases outside gene matches: 6. Per the germline V gene, CDR1 is SNHLY and CDR2 is FYNNEI. This CDR3 comprises 15 residues. The chain's CDR3 is CASGKQGGSGNTIYF. The CDR3 region has the DNA TGTGCCAGCGGTAAACAGGGGGGCTCTGGAAACACCATATATTTT.

The chain carries TRBV19 and TRBJ2-1; D is unresolved. The ends were cut back, 4 bases at V and 8 bases at J, with 15 bases in the middle. CDR3 length equals 14 residues. Germline V gives CDR1 LNHDA, CDR2 SQIVND (reference sequence). The CDR3 region has the DNA TGTGCCAGTAGTACCATTCTCCTAACCCATGAGCAGTTCTTC. Protein: CASSTILLTHEQFF.

This chain connects TRBV5-6 to TRBJ2-1, with D possibly matching TRBD2 (5 bases). Germline V gene data show CDR1 as SGHDT and CDR2 as YYEEEE. There are 17 residues in the CDR3. V dropped 0 bases and J dropped 5 bases, with 18 bases sitting between them. Here the CDR3 DNA reads TGTGCCAGCAGCTTGGCCTCACTCTGGCGGGCGAACAATGAGCAGTTCTTC. Translated: CASSLASLWRANNEQFF.

V is TRBV7-9 and J is TRBJ1-5; tentatively, D is TRBD1 (5 bases). CDR3 length: 15 residues. Germline assignment: CDR1 SEHNR and CDR2 FQNEAQ (reference sequence). Deletions cut 0 bases from V and 0 bases from J, with 6 bases between. This CDR3 reads CASSLAGDSNQPQHF. CDR3 DNA sequence: TGTGCCAGCAGCTTAGCAGGGGATAGCAATCAGCCCCAGCATTTT.

J is TRBJ2-2 and V is TRBV2; TRBD1 agrees at 9 bases. V shed 6 bases and J 7 bases; nucleotides not matched to a gene: 3. CDR1 SNHLY and CDR2 FYNNEI come from the germline V gene. The CDR3 is 13 residues long. The CDR3 protein is CASRTGGNGELFF. The CDR3 DNA reads as TGTGCCAGCAGAACAGGGGGCAACGGGGAGCTGTTTTTT.

This clone was observed a single time. V is TRBV19 and J is TRBJ2-3; the match to TRBD1 covers 8 bases. Germline loops: CDR1 LNHDA, CDR2 SQIVND (reference sequence). Trimming cost V 3 bases and J 4 bases; bases outside gene matches: 12. The CDR3 has 17 residues. CDR3 loop: CASSINRGQGSADTQYF. The CDR3 bases are TGTGCCAGTAGTATCAACCGCGGACAGGGTAGCGCAGATACGCAGTATTTT.

The chain couples TRBV28 to TRBJ1-2; D unclear. V was clipped by 1 base and J by 4 bases, with 4 bases between them. The CDR3 is made up of 12 amino acids. Germline lookup yields CDR1 MDHEN and CDR2 SYDVKM. The CDR3 here is CASSLSIYGYTF. The CDR3 bases are TGTGCCAGCAGTTTATCCATCTATGGCTACACCTTC.

This clone was found a few times. V is TRBV4-2 and J is TRBJ2-3; TRBD2 matches at 13 bases. The CDR3 consists of 19 residues. Trimming cost V 4 bases and J 2 bases; bases outside gene matches: 12. Germline V gene sequence: CDR1 LGHNA, CDR2 YNFKEQ. The CDR3 DNA follows: TGTGCCAGCAGCCCCAACCACCTGACTAGCGGGAGGATCACAGATACGCAGTATTTT. Its protein product is CASSPNHLTSGRITDTQYF.